This T cell receptor beta chain was recovered during a study of beta chain features in type 1 diabetes (dated by TCRdb to the late 2010s). With regard to the full study: Mean age, gender distribution, total cell number and subset yield did not differ between patients and healthy donors. Whereas all 28 donors provided naive and central memory subsets, regulatory and stem cell-like memory subsets were isolated from just 8 patients and roughly 8 healthy donors. In the study, recently diagnosed type 1 diabetes patients and matched healthy donors were compared on the TCRB repertoires of their sorted circulating CD4+ T cell subsets. A total of 85 million to 140 million sorted cells were examined across all samples, and the number of cells per subset was strongly correlated with RNA yield.

The entire amount of isolated RNA was reverse transcribed using the High Capacity cDNA Reverse Transcription Kit, so the sequenced TCRB transcripts were expressed ones. Naive, central memory and regulatory T cell samples underwent deep immunoSEQ sequencing, averaging about 3.57 million total reads per sample. After sorted cells were lysed in RLT buffer, RNA was extracted with DNase-treated RNeasy Micro or Mini kits, with the choice depending on cell number. To prevent cross-contamination, every cell subset was processed on its own, while patient and healthy donor samples were processed together. Using the immunoSEQ multiplex PCR, TCRB sequences were amplified from cDNA into 87-bp fragments spanning the CDR3 region. The amplicons were sequenced using the Illumina HiSeq platform. Turning to the authors' computational methods: Synthetic template baselines were used to correct PCR bias computationally, reads within Hamming distance 2 were collapsed, and singletons that could not be merged were discarded. Reads were aligned to IMGT to assign V, D and J genes, CDR3 length, and insertions or deletions at six rearrangement sites. Within each subset, clonotype counts were normalized to the number of sorted cells before true diversity and Gini coefficients were calculated with the tcR R package. The overlap coefficient, calculated on TCRB nucleotide sequences, was used to measure repertoire sharing. TCRdb carries this immuneACCESS record with in-frame sequences only. Its versions omit some clonotypes, under half of them owing to an unresolved V gene in the studies checked, with the rest unexplained. Clone size and V and J calls were adopted from that table, with D and trimming inferred from the DNA. This sample gives 150,000 or so clones in total; 9.5% to 10% of them show up just once. The leading ten clones occupy 0.65% of the sample.

CDR1 and CDR2, per the germline V gene, are MDHEN and SYDVKM. At the junction V is shortened by 3 bases and J by 2 bases, with 13 bases in between. From the cysteine through the phenylalanine, the CDR3 covers 15 amino acids. Of all the DNA, just the CDR3 is kept, 45 bases in frame from base 1. A single peripheral blood draw of approximately 120 mL on average was collected from each donor into heparinised tubes. A BD FACSAria II was used to sort naive, central memory, regulatory and stem cell-like memory CD4+ T cells with a panel that included CD45RO, CCR7, CD25, CD127, CD95 and CD27. All sorted populations exceeded 95% purity. PBMCs were separated immediately by Lymphoprep density gradient centrifugation and were stained directly, without being cultured. So that batch effects would be minimized, each experiment stained and sorted samples in pairs, pairing one healthy donor with one patient. Overall study outcomes, separate from this receptor: A moderate but significant shortening of TCRB CDR3 length was observed in type 1 diabetes patients in all four CD4+ subsets. Naive, central memory and regulatory TCRB repertoires appeared to be more similar among patients than among healthy donors. HLA sub-analyses involved small numbers of individuals, so any influence of HLA type on TCRB rearrangement remained unresolved. At VDJ recombination sites, patients with type 1 diabetes made fewer insertions and deleted more nucleotides, a pattern implying thymic rearrangement abnormalities. PCR might favor shorter templates, but patient and control samples were amplified and corrected together, so any skew would affect both groups equally. Sequencing cDNA rather than genomic DNA could over-represent highly expressing activated cells, although activation and CD3 levels did not differ between groups.

Concerning this clone itself: Its antigen is currently not known. No much larger clonotype is one base removed from it; base qualities were not supplied.

The material sequenced was central memory CD4+ T cells from blood. The rearrangement combines TRBV28 with TRBJ2-5; 5 matching bases give a weak D call of TRBD1. This clonotype was sampled from a woman in her 40s in good health. The base sequence is TGTGCCAGCAGTTTCCTACAGGATCCTCAAGAGACCCAGTACTTC. Its product reads: CASSFLQDPQETQYF.